Following are 27 T cell receptor beta chains from one sample sequenced in a study of blood T cell repertoires in COVID-19 (dated by TCRdb to about 2020). Libraries were prepared through the immunoSEQ multiplex PCR assay. TCRdb re-hosts the immuneACCESS table, in-frame sequences only. Its copies lack some clones; in the studies checked, an unresolved V gene accounts for under half of them, and the cause for the rest is not known. Recorded for this sample are about 95,000 clones; around 86% of them occurred a single time. The top ten constitute 3% to 4% of the sample. The sample consisted of peripheral blood. The receptors shown here come from a woman in her 70s with acute or convalescent COVID-19.

The rearrangement joins TRBV5-1 to TRBJ2-3; D perhaps matches TRBD2 (6 bases). The CDR3 spans 15 residues. V was trimmed by 3 bases and J by 0 bases, leaving 11 bases between them. Per the germline V gene, CDR1 is SGHRS and CDR2 is YFSETQ. CDR3 nucleotides: TGCGCCAGCAGCTCCGAGGGGACTAGCACAGATACGCAGTATTTT. Translation gives CASSSEGTSTDTQYF. The whole variable domain, filled in from reference TRBV5-1 and TRBJ2-3, reads KAGVTQTPRYLIKTRGQQVTLSCSPISGHRSVSWYQQTPGQGLQFLFEYFSETQRNKGNFPGRFSGRQFSNSRSEMNVSTLELGDSALYLCASSSEGTSTDTQYFGPGTRLTVL.

The chain employs TRBV27 and TRBJ2-5, with D possibly TRBD1 on 6 matching bases. Germline CDR1 MNHEY, CDR2 SMNVEV (reference sequence). Trimming shortened V by 1 base and J by 4 bases, and 13 bases separated the two germline ends. This CDR3 has 15 amino acids. This CDR3 reads CASSLYTGLRETQYF. The CDR3 bases are TGTGCCAGCAGTTTATATACAGGGTTGAGAGAGACCCAGTACTTC.

The V gene is TRBV3-1 (or the pseudogene TRBV3-2), the J gene TRBJ2-3; D is possibly TRBD2 (5 bases). The germline V gene has CDR1 LGHDT and CDR2 YNNKEL (reference sequence). V was pared by 4 bases and J by 7 bases, with 12 bases between. This CDR3 is built from 13 residues. CDR3 sequence: CASSLIEGHTQYF. In DNA, the CDR3 is TGTGCCAGCAGCCTTATAGAGGGCCATACGCAGTATTTT.

This chain joins TRBV23-1 and TRBJ1-1, with 9 bases identical to TRBD1. TRBV23-1 is an open reading frame whose function is uncertain. The junction had 5 bases not matched to a gene; V was cut back by 0 bases and J by 0 bases. The CDR3 consists of 17 residues. CDR3 amino acids: CASSQSGTGRMNTEAFF. The CDR3 DNA is TGCGCCAGCAGTCAATCCGGGACAGGGAGAATGAACACTGAAGCTTTCTTT.

The chain couples TRBV6-5 to TRBJ1-4, with D possibly TRBD1 on 6 matching bases. The V end lost 7 bases, the J end lost 8 bases, and 20 bases lay between the germline ends. Germline CDR1 and CDR2: MNHEY and SVGAGI. CDR3 size: 15 residues. The CDR3 protein is CASTARGGRMEKLFF. In DNA form, the CDR3 reads TGTGCCAGCACCGCCCGGGGGGGCAGGATGGAAAAACTGTTTTTT.

The chain joins TRBV14 to TRBJ2-5; 10 bases align to TRBD2. The V gene's germline CDR1 is SGHDN and CDR2 FVKESK. V lost 0 bases and J lost 4; bases outside the gene matches: 8. The CDR3 runs 17 residues. The CDR3 sequence: CASSQEWILAGAETQYF. Written as DNA, the CDR3 is TGTGCCAGCAGCCAAGAGTGGATCCTAGCGGGGGCAGAGACCCAGTACTTC.

V and J are TRBV3-1 (or the pseudogene TRBV3-2) and TRBJ2-5; D unclear. The CDR3 totals 13 residues. Trimming removed 5 bases at V and 5 bases at J, with 12 bases between. Germline V gives CDR1 LGHDT, CDR2 YNNKEL (reference sequence). CDR3: CASSTRSRETQYF. The CDR3 bases are TGTGCCAGCAGCACCCGTAGCCGGGAGACCCAGTACTTC.

The chain uses TRBV5-4 and TRBJ2-5, with 8 positions matching TRBD2. The V segment lost 5 bases and the J segment 3 bases; nucleotides outside the gene matches: 9. The CDR3 runs to 15 residues. The germline gives CDR1 SGHNT, CDR2 YYREEE (reference sequence). DNA for the CDR3: TGTGCCAGCAGTAGTACCGGGACTAGAGAAGAGACCCAGTACTTC. Protein product: CASSSTGTREETQYF.

The chain has TRBV28 and TRBJ1-2; D might be TRBD1 (6 bases). Trimming stripped 8 bases from V and 2 bases from J, with 15 bases between. There are 14 residues in the CDR3. Per germline, CDR1 MDHEN and CDR2 SYDVKM. As DNA, the CDR3 is TGTGCCAGCTGGGGGGGCGCCGGAAACTATGGCTACACCTTC. Its protein product is CASWGGAGNYGYTF.

This chain joins TRBV18 and TRBJ1-3, with unresolved D. The CDR3 consists of 16 residues. The V end lost 0 bases, the J end lost 0 bases, and 9 bases lay between the germline ends. Germline CDR1 is KGHSH and CDR2 is LQKENI. The CDR3 DNA reads as TGTGCCAGCTCACCACCGTTCTCCCTCTCTGGAAACACCATATATTTT. Its protein is CASSPPFSLSGNTIYF. Full variable domain (remainder filled in from reference TRBV18 and TRBJ1-3): NAGVMQNPRHLVRRRGQEARLRCSPMKGHSHVYWYRQLPEEGLKFMVYLQKENIIDESGMPKERFSAEFPKEGPSILRIQQVVRGDSAAYFCASSPPFSLSGNTIYFGEGSWLTVV.

This clone was counted a single time. CDR3 bases: TGTGCCTGGAGTTTTACGCCAGGCAATCAGCCCCAGCATTTT. This encodes CAWSFTPGNQPQHF. This chain uses TRBV30 with TRBJ1-5; D unclear. The CDR3 loop spans 14 amino acids. The germline gives CDR1 GTSNPN, CDR2 SVGIG (reference sequence). The germline V and J ends were trimmed by 2 bases and 2 bases, with 10 bases remaining between them.

The rearrangement uses TRBV7-2 and TRBJ2-6; 12 bases line up with TRBD2. Per the germline V gene, CDR1 is SGHTA and CDR2 is FQGNSA. V lost 5 bases and J lost 2; bases outside the gene matches: 7. CDR3 length equals 18 residues. CDR3 amino acids: CASSKGLAGGTGANVLTF. DNA for the CDR3: TGTGCCAGCAGCAAGGGGCTAGCGGGAGGGACTGGGGCCAACGTCCTGACTTTC.

This chain links TRBV28 with TRBJ2-7; 9 nucleotides align to TRBD2. CDR1 MDHEN and CDR2 SYDVKM come from the germline V gene. J lost 0 bases, V lost 8 bases, and 11 bases had no gene match. The CDR3 loop spans 16 amino acids. For the CDR3, the DNA is TGTGCCAGCGGCGCGAGGACTAGCGTAAGCTCCTACGAGCAGTACTTC. Protein sequence: CASGARTSVSSYEQYF.

The V call is TRBV5-1, the J call TRBJ2-2; TRBD2 might be the D (6 bases). The CDR3 contains 14 residues. The V gene lost 0 bases and the J gene lost 8 bases, with 11 bases spanning the gap. Germline lookup yields CDR1 SGHRS and CDR2 YFSETQ. The CDR3 DNA is TGCGCCAGCAGCTTGGCTAGCGTAAGAGGGGAGCTGTTTTTT. Residues: CASSLASVRGELFF.

This sequence joins TRBV13 and TRBJ1-2; 7 positions match TRBD1. The CDR3 runs 12 residues. Unmatched junction bases numbered 11, after V lost 11 bases and J lost 8 bases. Looked up from germline, CDR1 is PRHDT and CDR2 is FYEKMQ (reference sequence). For the CDR3, the DNA is TGTGCCGCCAGACAGGGTCCGTGGGGCTACACCTTC. It yields the protein CAARQGPWGYTF.

The gene calls are TRBV3-1 (or the pseudogene TRBV3-2) and TRBJ2-3; TRBD2 is a possible D gene (5 bases). This CDR3 is built from 17 residues. The germline CDR1 and CDR2 sequences are LGHDT and YNNKEL (reference sequence). Between the trimmed V and J ends, which lost 4 bases and 4 bases, there was a span of 21 bases. This CDR3 is CASSPRARTQAPDTQYF. The CDR3 DNA reads TGTGCCAGCAGCCCCCGGGCTAGGACTCAGGCTCCAGATACGCAGTATTTT.

V usage is TRBV18 and J usage is TRBJ1-6; 9 bases map to TRBD1. There are 16 residues in the CDR3. V shed 0 bases, J shed 10 bases, and the junction held 7 bases outside the gene matches. Germline V lookup: CDR1 KGHSH, CDR2 LQKENI. CDR3 nucleotides: TGTGCCAGCTCACCACCGGGGGGGACAGGGCGATCACCCCTCCACTTT. Its protein product is CASSPPGGTGRSPLHF.

The chain couples TRBV18 to TRBJ2-1, with 7 bases lining up with TRBD1. Germline lookup yields CDR1 KGHSH and CDR2 LQKENI. After removal of 5 bases from V and 3 bases from J, the junction contained 7 bases not matched to a gene. This CDR3 comprises 15 residues. The CDR3 here is CASSSTTGHYNEQFF. In DNA, the CDR3 is TGTGCCAGCTCATCTACGACAGGGCACTACAATGAGCAGTTCTTC.

The chain couples TRBV6-5 to TRBJ2-7; 14 bases are a match to TRBD2. J lost 5 bases, V lost 6 bases, and 6 bases had no gene match. Germline CDR1 reads MNHEY; CDR2 reads SVGAGI. This CDR3 has 15 amino acids. The CDR3 nucleotides read TGTGCCAGCAGCCCGGGACTAGCGGGAGCTGACGAGCAGTACTTC. Its translation: CASSPGLAGADEQYF.

The CDR3 nucleotides are TGCGCCAGCAGCTTGGCTAGCGGGGCGTACAATGAGCAGTTCTTC. Residues: CASSLASGAYNEQFF. This sequence joins TRBV5-1 and TRBJ2-1; 9 bases fit TRBD2. Germline V gene lookup returns CDR1 SGHRS and CDR2 YFSETQ. Trimming cost V 0 bases and J 4 bases; bases outside gene matches: 2. This CDR3 is built from 15 residues.

The V and J genes are TRBV27 and TRBJ2-3; 15 nucleotides align to TRBD2. Looked up from germline, CDR1 is MNHEY and CDR2 is SMNVEV (reference sequence). The V gene end was trimmed by 1 base and the J gene end by 1 base; junction bases not matched to a gene: 3. CDR3 length equals 18 residues. The CDR3 region is CASSLLGLAGGGTDTQYF. CDR3 DNA: TGTGCCAGCAGTTTATTAGGACTAGCGGGGGGGGGCACAGATACGCAGTATTTT.

Here the CDR3 DNA reads TGTGCCAGTAACCAACGGGGGAACACTGAAGCTTTCTTT. This translates into CASNQRGNTEAFF. The chain couples TRBV19 to TRBJ1-1; no reliable D call. The length of the CDR3 is 13 residues. Germline values: CDR1 LNHDA, CDR2 SQIVND (reference sequence). Between the trimmed V and J ends, which lost 7 bases and 1 base, there was a span of 10 bases.

In its sample, this clone was seen once. The V call is TRBV7-2, the J call TRBJ2-2; tentative D call: TRBD2 (6 bases). Trimming removed 5 bases from V and 6 bases from J, with 16 bases in between. The CDR3 runs 15 residues. Germline lookup yields CDR1 SGHTA and CDR2 FQGNSA. The CDR3 protein is CASSPGGIGSGELFF. CDR3 sequence (DNA): TGTGCCAGCAGCCCTGGAGGGATTGGATCCGGGGAGCTGTTTTTT.

CDR3 in amino acids: CASSRDKSGANVLTF. In nucleotides, the CDR3 is TGTGCCAGCAGTAGGGACAAGTCTGGGGCCAACGTCCTGACTTTC. This sequence joins TRBV25-1 and TRBJ2-6; maybe TRBD1 (6 bases). The germline V and J ends were trimmed by 5 bases and 1 base, with 9 bases remaining between them. This CDR3 region has 15 residues. Per germline, CDR1 MGHDK and CDR2 SYGVNS.

This chain joins TRBV5-5 and TRBJ2-4; maybe TRBD2 (6 bases). CDR3 length: 14 residues. CDR1 is SGHKS, CDR2 YYEKEE, per germline (reference sequence). The V and J ends lost 1 base and 8 bases respectively, with 13 bases between them. CDR3 sequence reads: CASSLPGLGDIQYF. In DNA form, the CDR3 reads TGTGCCAGCAGCTTGCCGGGACTTGGGGACATTCAGTACTTC.

The V and J genes are TRBV6-5 and TRBJ1-1; tentatively, D is TRBD1 (6 bases). The ends were cut back, 5 bases at V and 4 bases at J, with 14 bases in the middle. The CDR3 has 14 amino acids. Germline V lookup: CDR1 MNHEY, CDR2 SVGAGI. CDR3 sequence (DNA): TGTGCCAGCAGTACACAAGCCAGGGGCACTGAAGCTTTCTTT. Translated, it gives CASSTQARGTEAFF.

V and J are TRBV27 and TRBJ2-7, with TRBD1 matching over 11 bases. Germline CDR1 and CDR2: MNHEY and SMNVEV (reference sequence). This CDR3 is built from 18 residues. With 6 bases clipped from V and 5 bases from J, the junction kept 18 bases outside the gene matches. This CDR3 reads CASSGRDRGIIRGNEQYF. Here the CDR3 DNA reads TGTGCCAGCAGCGGGAGGGACAGGGGGATTATTAGGGGGAACGAGCAGTACTTC.